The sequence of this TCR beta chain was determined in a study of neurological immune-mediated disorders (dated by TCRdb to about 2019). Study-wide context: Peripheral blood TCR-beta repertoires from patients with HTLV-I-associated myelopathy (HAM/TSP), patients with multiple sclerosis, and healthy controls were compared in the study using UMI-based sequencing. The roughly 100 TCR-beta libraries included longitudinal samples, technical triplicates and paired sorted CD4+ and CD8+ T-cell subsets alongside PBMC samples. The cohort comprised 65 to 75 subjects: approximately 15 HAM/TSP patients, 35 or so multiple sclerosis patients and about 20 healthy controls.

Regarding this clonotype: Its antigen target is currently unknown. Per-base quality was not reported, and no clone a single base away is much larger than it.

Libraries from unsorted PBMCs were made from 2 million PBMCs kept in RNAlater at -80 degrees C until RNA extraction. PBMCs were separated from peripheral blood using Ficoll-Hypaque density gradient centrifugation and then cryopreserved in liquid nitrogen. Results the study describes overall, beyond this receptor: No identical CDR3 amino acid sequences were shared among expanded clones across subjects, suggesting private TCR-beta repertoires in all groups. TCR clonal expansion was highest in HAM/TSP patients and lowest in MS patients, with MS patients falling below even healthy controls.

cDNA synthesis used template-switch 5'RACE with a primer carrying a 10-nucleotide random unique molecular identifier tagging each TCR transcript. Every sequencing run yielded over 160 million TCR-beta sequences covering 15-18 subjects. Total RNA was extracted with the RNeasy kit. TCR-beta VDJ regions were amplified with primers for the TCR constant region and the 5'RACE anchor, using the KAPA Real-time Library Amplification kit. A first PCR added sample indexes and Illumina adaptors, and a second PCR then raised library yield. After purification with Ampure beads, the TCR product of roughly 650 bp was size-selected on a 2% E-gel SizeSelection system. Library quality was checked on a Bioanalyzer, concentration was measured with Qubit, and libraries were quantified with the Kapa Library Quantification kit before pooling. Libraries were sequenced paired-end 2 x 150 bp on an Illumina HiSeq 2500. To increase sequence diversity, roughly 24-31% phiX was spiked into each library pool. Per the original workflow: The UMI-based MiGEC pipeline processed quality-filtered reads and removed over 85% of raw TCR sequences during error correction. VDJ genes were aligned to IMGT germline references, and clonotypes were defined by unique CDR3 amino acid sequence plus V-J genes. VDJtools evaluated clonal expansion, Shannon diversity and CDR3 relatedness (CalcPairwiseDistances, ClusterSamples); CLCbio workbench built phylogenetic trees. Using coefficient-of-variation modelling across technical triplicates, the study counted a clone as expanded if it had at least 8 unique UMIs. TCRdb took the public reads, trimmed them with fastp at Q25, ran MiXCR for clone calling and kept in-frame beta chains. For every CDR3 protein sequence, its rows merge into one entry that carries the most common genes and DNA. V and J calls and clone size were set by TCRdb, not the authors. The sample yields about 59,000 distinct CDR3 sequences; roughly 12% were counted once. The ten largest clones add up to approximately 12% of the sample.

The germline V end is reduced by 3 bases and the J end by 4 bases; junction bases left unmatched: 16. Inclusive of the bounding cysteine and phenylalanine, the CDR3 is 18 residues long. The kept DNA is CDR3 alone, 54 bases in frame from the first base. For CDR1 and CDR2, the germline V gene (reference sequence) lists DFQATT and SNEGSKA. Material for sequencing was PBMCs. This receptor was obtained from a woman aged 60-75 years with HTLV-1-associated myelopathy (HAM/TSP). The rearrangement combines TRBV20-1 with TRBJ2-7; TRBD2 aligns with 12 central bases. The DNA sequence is TGCAGTGCTAGGGGAGACTCGGGACTAGCGGGCTTTTTTTACGAGCAGTACTTC. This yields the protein CSARGDSGLAGFFYEQYF.